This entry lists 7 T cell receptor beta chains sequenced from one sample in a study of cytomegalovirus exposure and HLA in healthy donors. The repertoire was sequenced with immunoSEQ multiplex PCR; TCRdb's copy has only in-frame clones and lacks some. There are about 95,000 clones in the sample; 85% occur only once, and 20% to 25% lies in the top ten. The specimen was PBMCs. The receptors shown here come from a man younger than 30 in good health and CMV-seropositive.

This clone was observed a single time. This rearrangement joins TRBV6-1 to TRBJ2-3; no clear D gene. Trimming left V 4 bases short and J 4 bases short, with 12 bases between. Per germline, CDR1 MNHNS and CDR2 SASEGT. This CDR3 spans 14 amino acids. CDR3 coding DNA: TGTGCCAGCAGTGCCGGTGACTCCGCAGATACGCAGTATTTT. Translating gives CASSAGDSADTQYF.

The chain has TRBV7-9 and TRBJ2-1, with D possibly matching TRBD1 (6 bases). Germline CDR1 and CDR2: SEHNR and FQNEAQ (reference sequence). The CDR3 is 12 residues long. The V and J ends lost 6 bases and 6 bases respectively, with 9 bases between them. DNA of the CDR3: TGTGCCAGCAGTTCGGACAGCAATGAGCAGTTCTTC. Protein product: CASSSDSNEQFF.

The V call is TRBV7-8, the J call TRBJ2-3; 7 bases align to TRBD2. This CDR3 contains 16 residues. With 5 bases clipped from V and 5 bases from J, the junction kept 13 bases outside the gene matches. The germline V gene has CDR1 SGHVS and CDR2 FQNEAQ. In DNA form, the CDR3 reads TGTGCCAGCAGCCCGTCGGTGGGGGGGAATGTAGATACGCAGTATTTT. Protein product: CASSPSVGGNVDTQYF.

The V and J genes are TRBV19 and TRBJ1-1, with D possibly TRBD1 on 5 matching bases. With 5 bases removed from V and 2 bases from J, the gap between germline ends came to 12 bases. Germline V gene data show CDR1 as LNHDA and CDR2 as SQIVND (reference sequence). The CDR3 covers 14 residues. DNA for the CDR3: TGTGCCAGTAGTGTGGACACTTTTAACACTGAAGCTTTCTTT. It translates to CASSVDTFNTEAFF.

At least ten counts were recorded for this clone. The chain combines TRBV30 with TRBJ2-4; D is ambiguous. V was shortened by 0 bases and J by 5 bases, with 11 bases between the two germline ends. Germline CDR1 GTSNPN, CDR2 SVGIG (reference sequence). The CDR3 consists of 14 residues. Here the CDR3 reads CAWSVLPAENIQYF. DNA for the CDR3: TGTGCCTGGAGTGTACTCCCGGCGGAAAACATTCAGTACTTC.

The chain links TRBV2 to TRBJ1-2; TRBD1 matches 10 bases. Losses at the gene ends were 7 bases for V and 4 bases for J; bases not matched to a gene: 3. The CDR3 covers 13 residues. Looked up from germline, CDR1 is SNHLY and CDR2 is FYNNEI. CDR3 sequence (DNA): TGTGCCAGCAATGGACAGGGGGTCTATGGCTACACCTTC. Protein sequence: CASNGQGVYGYTF.

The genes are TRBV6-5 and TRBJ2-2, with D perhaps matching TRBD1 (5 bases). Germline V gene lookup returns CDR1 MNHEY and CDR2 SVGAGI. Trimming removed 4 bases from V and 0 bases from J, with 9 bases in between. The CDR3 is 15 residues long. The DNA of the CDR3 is TGTGCCAGCAGTTTAAGCAGGGCGAACACCGGGGAGCTGTTTTTT. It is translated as CASSLSRANTGELFF.